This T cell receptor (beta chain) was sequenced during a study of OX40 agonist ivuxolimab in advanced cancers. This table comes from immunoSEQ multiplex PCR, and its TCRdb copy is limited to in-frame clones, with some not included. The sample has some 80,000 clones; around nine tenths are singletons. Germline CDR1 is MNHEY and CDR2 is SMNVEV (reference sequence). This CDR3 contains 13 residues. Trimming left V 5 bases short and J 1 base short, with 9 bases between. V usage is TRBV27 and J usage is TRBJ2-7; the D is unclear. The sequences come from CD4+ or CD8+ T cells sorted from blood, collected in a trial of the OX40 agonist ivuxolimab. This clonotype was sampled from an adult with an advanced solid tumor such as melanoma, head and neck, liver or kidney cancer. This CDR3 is CASSRYRSYEQYF. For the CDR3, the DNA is TGTGCCAGCAGTCGATACAGATCCTACGAGCAGTACTTC.